Following are 20 T cell receptor beta chains from one sample sequenced in a study of cytomegalovirus exposure and HLA in healthy donors. Profiled with immunoSEQ multiplex PCR; TCRdb holds only in-frame clones, not every one. The sample has over 55,000 clones; 90% to 96% are singletons. Material: PBMCs. These TCRs come from a man aged 18-30 years in good health and CMV-seronegative.

The rearrangement links TRBV7-8 to TRBJ2-7; D is possibly TRBD1 (6 bases). CDR1 and CDR2 (germline): SGHVS, FQNEAQ. This CDR3 is built from 13 residues. The V end lost 7 bases, the J end lost 3 bases, and 13 bases lay between the germline ends. CDR3 in amino acids: CASNPRGGYEQYF. CDR3 nucleotide sequence: TGTGCCAGCAACCCACGAGGGGGCTACGAGCAGTACTTC. Variable domain in full (rest from reference TRBV7-8 and TRBJ2-7): GAGVSQSPRYKVAKRGQDVALRCDPISGHVSLFWYQQALGQGPEFLTYFQNEAQLDKSGLPSDRFFAERPEGSVSTLKIQRTQQEDSAVYLCASNPRGGYEQYFGPGTRLTVT.

The genes are TRBV28 and TRBJ1-1; tentatively, D is TRBD1 (6 bases). V lost 8 bases to trimming and J lost 4 bases, with 23 bases between them. Per the germline V gene, CDR1 is MDHEN and CDR2 is SYDVKM. The CDR3 consists of 16 residues. This chain's CDR3 is CASGLHLGGAPTEAFF. Here the CDR3 DNA reads TGTGCCAGCGGACTCCACCTTGGGGGGGCTCCCACTGAAGCTTTCTTT. The complete variable domain, with remaining parts taken from reference TRBV28 and TRBJ1-1, reads DVKVTQSSRYLVKRTGEKVFLECVQDMDHENMFWYRQDPGLGLRLIYFSYDVKMKEKGDIPEGYSVSREKKERFSLILESASTNQTSMYLCASGLHLGGAPTEAFFGQGTRLTVV.

V gene TRBV5-1 combines with J gene TRBJ2-5, with D maybe TRBD2 (5 bases). The CDR3 runs 14 residues. V was pared by 0 bases and J by 4 bases, with 10 bases between. Germline assignment: CDR1 SGHRS and CDR2 YFSETQ. The CDR3 loop is CASSLGRARETQYF. For the CDR3, the DNA is TGCGCCAGCAGCTTGGGGCGGGCCAGAGAGACCCAGTACTTC.

This clone appeared a single time. V and J are TRBV21-1 and TRBJ2-7; the table's TRBD1 call for D was not verified on the DNA. TRBV21-1 has pseudogene status. CDR3 length: 16 amino acids. The CDR3 sequence is CASSKFLAGTEGEQYF. The CDR3 coding sequence is TGTGCCAGCAGCAAGTTTCTCGCCGGGACAGAAGGCGAGCAGTACTTC.

The V gene is TRBV2, the J gene TRBJ2-7, with a possible D match to TRBD2 (6 bases). This CDR3 is built from 14 residues. Germline V gene data show CDR1 as SNHLY and CDR2 as FYNNEI. Between the trimmed V and J ends, which lost 6 bases and 0 bases, there was a span of 12 bases. The CDR3: CASRSGTDSYEQYF. CDR3 bases: TGTGCCAGCAGGTCCGGGACTGACTCCTACGAGCAGTACTTC. The full variable domain, rest sourced from reference TRBV2 and TRBJ2-7, is EPEVTQTPSHQVTQMGQEVILRCVPISNHLYFYWYRQILGQKVEFLVSFYNNEISEKSEIFDDQFSVERPDGSNFTLKIRSTKLEDSAMYFCASRSGTDSYEQYFGPGTRLTVT.

The CDR3 protein is CASSQVGQGNPGELFF. CDR3 nucleotide sequence: TGCGCCAGCAGCCAAGTGGGACAGGGTAACCCCGGGGAGCTGTTTTTT. The genes are TRBV4-1 and TRBJ2-2, with 9 bases fitting TRBD1. J lost 6 bases, V lost 1 base, and 6 bases had no gene match. This CDR3 comprises 16 residues. In germline, CDR1 is MGHRA, CDR2 YSYEKL.

V usage is TRBV28 and J usage is TRBJ2-7; tentatively, D is TRBD2 (6 bases). The CDR3 contains 15 residues. Germline CDR1 is MDHEN and CDR2 is SYDVKM. Trimming left V 2 bases short and J 4 bases short, with 15 bases between. The CDR3 spells CASSLLGSRSYEQYF. CDR3 DNA: TGTGCCAGCAGTTTACTCGGGAGTAGATCTTACGAGCAGTACTTC.

The genes are TRBV5-1 and TRBJ2-2; 8 nucleotides line up with TRBD2. Per the germline V gene, CDR1 is SGHRS and CDR2 is YFSETQ. This CDR3 comprises 16 residues. The V segment lost 4 bases and the J segment 3 bases; nucleotides outside the gene matches: 8. The CDR3 here is CASSRSGSGDTGELFF. As DNA, the CDR3 is TGCGCCAGCAGCAGGAGCGGGAGCGGGGACACCGGGGAGCTGTTTTTT.

The chain joins TRBV5-1 to TRBJ2-1; 9 bases are shared with TRBD2. Germline loops: CDR1 SGHRS, CDR2 YFSETQ. The CDR3 extends over 14 amino acids. The ends lost 2 bases at V and 9 bases at J; junction bases unmatched: 6. The CDR3 sequence: CASSFAGGPVEQFF. The CDR3 DNA reads as TGCGCCAGCAGCTTCGCGGGAGGGCCTGTTGAGCAGTTCTTC.

The chain joins TRBV28 to TRBJ2-4, with TRBD1 as a possible D gene (5 bases). V shed 2 bases and J shed 7 bases, with 6 bases lying between them. The length of the CDR3 is 12 residues. Germline V CDR1 and CDR2: MDHEN, SYDVKM. This chain's CDR3 is CASSLNRNIQYF. DNA of the CDR3: TGTGCCAGCAGTTTAAACAGGAACATTCAGTACTTC.

The chain is built from TRBV6-1 and TRBJ2-7, with 13 bases lining up with TRBD2. Germline CDR1 MNHNS, CDR2 SASEGT. CDR3 size: 15 residues. Germline trimming cut 5 bases from V and 6 bases from J; bases unmatched to any gene: 7. The CDR3 here is CASSLRTSGSSEQYF. CDR3 in DNA: TGTGCCAGCAGTTTACGGACTAGCGGGAGCAGCGAGCAGTACTTC.

This chain joins TRBV4-3 and TRBJ2-7, with 7 bases identical to TRBD2. Germline CDR1 reads LGHNA; CDR2 reads YSLEER. After removal of 0 bases from V and 6 bases from J, the junction contained 8 bases not matched to a gene. This CDR3 comprises 15 residues. CDR3 bases: TGCGCCAGCAGCCAAGACGGGGGGAGCACGGGCGAGCAGTACTTC. This sequence encodes CASSQDGGSTGEQYF.

The chain combines TRBV5-4 with TRBJ2-7; D perhaps matches TRBD2 (6 bases). Germline CDR1 reads SGHNT; CDR2 reads YYREEE (reference sequence). The ends were cut back, 4 bases at V and 2 bases at J, with 13 bases in the middle. The CDR3 is 14 amino acids. CDR3 nucleotide sequence: TGTGCCAGCAGCCATGGGACTTCTACCTACGAGCAGTACTTC. Residues: CASSHGTSTYEQYF.

The chain uses TRBV2 and TRBJ2-5; 7 bases fit TRBD2. Germline CDR1 SNHLY, CDR2 FYNNEI. The CDR3 has 15 amino acids. V gave up 5 bases and J gave up 5 bases; unmatched junction bases: 11. In DNA form, the CDR3 reads TGTGCCAGCAGTTGGACTAGAAGGGTGGATGAGACCCAGTACTTC. It translates to CASSWTRRVDETQYF.

The CDR3 nucleotides read TGTGCCAGCAGCCCGACACCCTCTAACTATGGCTACACCTTC. Its translation is CASSPTPSNYGYTF. The V and J genes are TRBV11-2 and TRBJ1-2; D is undetermined. Germline CDR1 reads SGHAT; CDR2 reads FQNNGV. This CDR3 has 14 residues. Trimming cost V 5 bases and J 0 bases, with 10 bases left between them.

The V and J genes are TRBV10-3 and TRBJ1-2, with 9 positions matching TRBD1. With 7 bases clipped from V and 5 bases from J, the junction kept 5 bases outside the gene matches. The CDR3 is 13 residues long. CDR1 is ENHRY, CDR2 SYGVKD, per germline. This CDR3 reads CAIMGQGPYGYTF. The CDR3, as DNA: TGTGCCATCATGGGACAGGGTCCTTATGGCTACACCTTC.

The sample holds one count of this clone. The chain recombines TRBV6-1 with TRBJ2-7, with TRBD1 matching 10 bases. CDR1 and CDR2 from the germline V gene are MNHNS and SASEGT. The CDR3 has 13 residues. V was clipped by 10 bases and J by 3 bases; unmatched bases: 6. The CDR3 reads CATDRTGGYEQYF. CDR3 nucleotide sequence: TGTGCCACTGACCGGACAGGGGGCTACGAGCAGTACTTC.

This rearrangement joins TRBV27 to TRBJ2-1; D is unclear. From germline, CDR1 is MNHEY and CDR2 SMNVEV (reference sequence). Trimming removed 1 base at V and 5 bases at J, with 12 bases between. The CDR3 has 15 amino acids. The chain's CDR3 is CASSLLGEIDNEQFF. The CDR3 region has the DNA TGTGCCAGCAGTTTATTAGGAGAGATAGACAATGAGCAGTTCTTC.

V gene TRBV27 combines with J gene TRBJ2-2; TRBD2 agrees at 7 bases. The CDR3 sequence is 16 residues long. Germline V gene data show CDR1 as MNHEY and CDR2 as SMNVEV (reference sequence). Germline trimming cut 2 bases from V and 5 bases from J; bases unmatched to any gene: 8. The CDR3 DNA follows: TGTGCCAGCAGTTTACGAGGCGGGAGCGGTACCGGGGAGCTGTTTTTT. Amino acids: CASSLRGGSGTGELFF.

This sequence joins TRBV7-6 and TRBJ1-4; TRBD1 agrees at 7 bases. CDR3 length equals 20 residues. In germline, CDR1 is SGHVS, CDR2 FNYEAQ. The V gene end was trimmed by 5 bases and the J gene end by 1 base; junction bases not matched to a gene: 19. As DNA, the CDR3 is TGTGCCAGCAGCAAGGGGGCTTATAGCCTCTCCCAGGGAACTAATGAAAAACTGTTTTTT. Translated: CASSKGAYSLSQGTNEKLFF.